These 9 T cell receptor beta chains were sequenced from one sample in a study of T cells after yellow fever vaccination. TCRdb reanalysed the 5' RACE reads using MiXCR and keeps one entry per CDR3 protein. Here the sample spans fewer than 400,000 distinct CDR3 sequences, around 10% being singletons. Sequencing was performed on CD4+ T cells sorted from PBMCs, taken 45 days after the yellow fever booster vaccination. Receptors originate from a man younger than 30 who received the YFV17D yellow fever vaccine.

This clonotype was seen repeatedly, ten times or more. The CDR3 DNA follows: TGTGCCAGCAGCCCGCCCCACGGACAGGAGGAGCAGTTCTTC. It specifies CASSPPHGQEEQFF. This chain joins TRBV5-5 and TRBJ2-1; 7 bases match TRBD1. Germline-derived CDR1 and CDR2 are SGHKS and YYEKEE (reference sequence). V gave up 4 bases and J gave up 10 bases; unmatched junction bases: 11. The CDR3 consists of 14 residues.

The V gene is TRBV7-2, the J gene TRBJ1-5, with D maybe TRBD1 (6 bases). The CDR3 is made up of 14 amino acids. The germline V and J ends were trimmed by 5 bases and 9 bases, with 17 bases remaining between them. Per germline, CDR1 SGHTA and CDR2 FQGNSA. The CDR3 region has the DNA TGTGCCAGCAGCGATCAGGCAGGGGTATGGCCCCAGCATTTT. This sequence encodes CASSDQAGVWPQHF. Full variable domain (remainder filled in from reference TRBV7-2 and TRBJ1-5): GAGVSQSPSNKVTEKGKDVELRCDPISGHTALYWYRQSLGQGLEFLIYFQGNSAPDKSGLPSDRFSAERTGGSVSTLTIQRTQQEDSAVYLCASSDQAGVWPQHFGDGTRLSIL.

The chain is built from TRBV7-9 and TRBJ1-2; D possibly corresponds to TRBD1 (5 bases). Trimming pared 6 bases from V and 3 bases from J, leaving 14 bases between. The germline V gene encodes CDR1 SEHNR and CDR2 FQNEAQ (reference sequence). This CDR3 region has 14 residues. This CDR3 is CASSLIRGDYGYTF. CDR3 nucleotides: TGTGCCAGCAGTTTAATCCGGGGGGACTATGGCTACACCTTC.

This clonotype was observed at least ten times. The genes are TRBV7-8 and TRBJ1-5; 8 bases are a match to TRBD1. CDR3 length: 18 amino acids. V was pared by 5 bases and J by 0 bases, with 12 bases of the junction left unmatched. The germline gives CDR1 SGHVS, CDR2 FQNEAQ. The CDR3 DNA sequence: TGTGCCAGCAGCCCCAGGGACAGGAGTGGATATAGCAATCAGCCCCAGCATTTT. The encoded protein is CASSPRDRSGYSNQPQHF.

This clonotype was detected many times. This rearrangement joins TRBV7-8 to TRBJ2-5; no clear D gene. Germline CDR1 SGHVS, CDR2 FQNEAQ. The CDR3 contains 13 residues. The germline V and J ends were trimmed by 5 bases and 5 bases, with 12 bases remaining between them. The CDR3 nucleotides read TGTGCCAGCAGCCCGTCGGTCTGGGAGACCCAGTACTTC. Its translation is CASSPSVWETQYF.

This CDR3 is CSVYGQGLRYTF. The CDR3 region has the DNA TGCAGCGTTTACGGACAGGGGCTCCGCTACACCTTC. The genes are TRBV29-1 and TRBJ1-2; 9 bases map to TRBD1. The V and J ends lost 5 bases and 9 bases, in that order; junction bases with no gene match: 7. CDR1 is SQVTM, CDR2 ANQGSEA, per germline. The CDR3 sequence is 12 residues long.

V usage is TRBV6-5 and J usage is TRBJ2-3; TRBD2 agrees at 9 bases. V trimming: 0 bases; J trimming: 1 base; junction bases outside the gene matches: 5. Looked up from germline, CDR1 is MNHEY and CDR2 is SVGAGI. This CDR3 region has 17 residues. Written as DNA, the CDR3 is TGTGCCAGCAGTTACTCGATGGCTAGCGGGGGCACAGATACGCAGTATTTT. This encodes CASSYSMASGGTDTQYF.

This clonotype was seen more than once but under ten times. This chain connects TRBV7-2 to TRBJ1-1; 10 nucleotides align to TRBD1. The CDR3 consists of 15 residues. Germline CDR1 SGHTA, CDR2 FQGNSA. The J segment lost 4 bases and the V segment lost 4 bases, leaving 6 bases of the junction unmatched. The CDR3 nucleotides read TGTGCCAGCAGCTCGACGGGACAGGGGACCACTGAAGCTTTCTTT. It encodes CASSSTGQGTTEAFF.

The V call is TRBV4-3, the J call TRBJ1-2; the match to TRBD1 covers 7 bases. Trimming at V came to 0 bases and at J to 5 bases, leaving 18 bases not matched to a gene. CDR1 and CDR2 from the germline V gene are LGHNA and YSLEER. The length of the CDR3 is 19 residues. The DNA for the CDR3 is TGCGCCAGCAGCCAAGATACTGAACAGGGGACTCTACTAGGGTATGGCTACACCTTC. Translation gives CASSQDTEQGTLLGYGYTF.